The T cell receptor (beta chain) under discussion was sequenced for a study of T cell responses to AZD1222 COVID-19 vaccine (dated by TCRdb to the early 2020s). Background for the entire study: A total of 230 to 250 trial participants underwent TCR sequencing, of whom roughly 210 received two doses of AZD1222 and 26 received two doses of the MenACWY control vaccine. Trial participants were enrolled by age into subgroups of 18-55, 56-69 and 70-plus years, and around 150, 29 and 61 TCR-sequenced participants, respectively, were included in these subgroups. Points the paper makes about the study in general: Because no day 14 peak-response samples were available, the repertoires could be characterized only after the peak T cell response. After two AZD1222 doses, both the breadth and the depth of spike-specific TCRs were significantly higher than at day 0 and than in MenACWY recipients. Nearly half of unique spike-specific TCRs reportedly recognized epitopes outside regions mutated in the B.1.351 and B.1.1.7 variants. The 56-69-year group was small, and its depth increase did not reach significance, likely because of low power. Only five to seven AZD1222 recipients were SARS-CoV-2 seropositive at baseline, limiting conclusions about previously exposed vaccinees. The vaccine-associated CD4 TCRs covered the entire spike protein, and the dominant responses fell in regions 160-218 and 743-854. Participants were mostly white British and included more females than males, and it was suggested by the authors that clonal diversity may have been underestimated.

Concerning this clone: What this receptor recognizes is not known. No much larger clonotype is one base removed from it; base qualities were not supplied.

The sample's time point label, decoded: baseline before first vaccination. This specimen's treatment or condition label, interpreted: meningococcal conjugate vaccine given as trial control. Vaccinee samples came from UK trials COV001 and COV002, including a single-blind randomized controlled phase 2/3 trial of AZD1222 (ChAdOx1 nCoV-19) in healthy adults. Trial participant PBMC samples were collected at day 0 and day 28 after the second dose for TCRbeta chain sequencing. The CDR3 regions of human TCRbeta chains were analyzed by immunosequencing. Under the source paper's analysis protocol: Repertoire TCRs were checked for matches against a reference library of SARS-CoV-2-specific TCRs that had been generated using the MIRA antigen-specificity platform. Breadth was defined as the fraction of unique TCRs that were SARS-CoV-2-associated. Depth was defined as the fraction of total T cells that were SARS-CoV-2-associated. Using the MIRA data, each spike-specific TCR was assigned both to the spike region to which the TCR was reactive and to a CD4 or CD8 class. Log10-transformed breadth and depth values were compared by one-way ANOVA with Sidak's multiple comparisons tests. This is the immuneACCESS table as TCRdb keeps it, with only in-frame sequences that have V and J called. A part of the clones is gone; compared with another copy, unresolved V genes explain less than half, and the rest is unexplained. V, J and clone size were drawn from that table, and D and trimming were deduced from the DNA. This sample comprises 80,000 or so clones, about 90% of them detected only once. Roughly 4.8% of the sample lies in the top ten.

At the junction V is shortened by 5 bases and J by 9 bases, with 22 bases in between. Including the terminal cysteine and phenylalanine, the CDR3 comprises 16 residues. Solely the CDR3 DNA is kept, with 48 bases framed from the first base. Via the germline V gene, CDR1 is SGHVS and CDR2 FNYEAQ. The clonotype was recovered from an adult in good health. The source was peripheral blood, collected on day 0 of MenACWY control vaccination. This chain joins TRBV7-6 to TRBJ2-2; the D gene lacks a confident call. CDR3 protein: CASSARRASHPRELFF. The DNA is as follows: TGTGCCAGCAGCGCTAGACGAGCCTCCCACCCCAGGGAGCTGTTTTTT.